The clone carrying this TCR beta chain occurred once. These data are taken from a study of blood T cell repertoires in COVID-19. Study summary: Collection of acute and convalescent COVID-19 samples took place in the United States, Italy and Spain.

Seattle patients were enrolled during active infection and followed longitudinally. Method: immunoSEQ multiplex PCR; TCRdb's copy keeps in-frame clones and lacks some. Seen here are roughly 200,000 clones, 85% to 90% observed once, and the top ten hold 15% to 20%. This CDR3 region has 14 residues. Germline V CDR1 and CDR2: MDHEN, SYDVKM. The V gene lost 7 bases and the J gene lost 0 bases, with 12 bases spanning the gap. The chain joins TRBV28 to TRBJ1-2; D is possibly TRBD1 (6 bases). Sequencing was carried out using peripheral blood. The source of this sequence is a person aged 65 to 79 with COVID-19, enrolled during active disease. CDR3 in amino acids: CASTADRANYGYTF. The CDR3 region has the DNA TGTGCCAGCACCGCGGACAGAGCTAACTATGGCTACACCTTC.